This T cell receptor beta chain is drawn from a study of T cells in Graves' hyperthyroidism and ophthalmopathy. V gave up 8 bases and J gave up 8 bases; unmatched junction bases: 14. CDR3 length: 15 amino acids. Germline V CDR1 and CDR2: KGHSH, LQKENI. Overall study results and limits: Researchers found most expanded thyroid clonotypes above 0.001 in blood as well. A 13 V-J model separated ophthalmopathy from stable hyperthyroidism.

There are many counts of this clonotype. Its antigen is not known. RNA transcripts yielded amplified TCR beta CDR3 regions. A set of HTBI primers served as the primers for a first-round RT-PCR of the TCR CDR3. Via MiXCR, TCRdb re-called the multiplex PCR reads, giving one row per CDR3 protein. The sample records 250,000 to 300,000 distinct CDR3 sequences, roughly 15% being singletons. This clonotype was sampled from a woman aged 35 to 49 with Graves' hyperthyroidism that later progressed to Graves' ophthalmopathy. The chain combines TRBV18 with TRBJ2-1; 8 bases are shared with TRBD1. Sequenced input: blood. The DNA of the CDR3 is TGTGCCAGCCTGGAATGGACAGGGTTAATTGATGAGCAGTTCTTC. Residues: CASLEWTGLIDEQFF. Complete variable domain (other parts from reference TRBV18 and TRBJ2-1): NAGVMQNPRHLVRRRGQEARLRCSPMKGHSHVYWYRQLPEEGLKFMVYLQKENIIDESGMPKERFSAEFPKEGPSILRIQQVVRGDSAAYFCASLEWTGLIDEQFFGPGTRLTVL.